This entry lists 27 T cell receptor beta chains sequenced from one sample in a study of T cell changes during pregnancy in multiple sclerosis. Repertoires were generated with immunoSEQ multiplex PCR, while TCRdb's copy carries only in-frame clones and drops some. The sample holds about 54,000 clones, about nine tenths seen once. Sequencing was performed on CD4+ T cells from peripheral blood mononuclear cells, taken in the first trimester of pregnancy. These receptors were taken from a female donor with multiple sclerosis, enrolled in a pregnancy study.

V usage is TRBV10-2 and J usage is TRBJ1-2; D possibly corresponds to TRBD1 (5 bases). Trimming shortened V by 0 bases and J by 4 bases, and 9 bases separated the two germline ends. Germline CDR1 WSHSY, CDR2 SAAADI. The CDR3 consists of 14 residues. The DNA for the CDR3 is TGCGCCAGCAGTGAGTCGGGGCAGGCCTATGGCTACACCTTC. Amino acids: CASSESGQAYGYTF.

The chain carries TRBV7-2 and TRBJ1-1; no definite D call. Germline CDR1 SGHTA, CDR2 FQGNSA. There are 13 residues in the CDR3. Trimming took off 3 bases at V and 0 bases at J, with 5 bases between the two ends. DNA for the CDR3: TGTGCCAGCAGCTTTTCGGTGAACACTGAAGCTTTCTTT. This sequence encodes CASSFSVNTEAFF. Together with reference TRBV7-2 and TRBJ1-1, the CDR3 gives the full variable domain: GAGVSQSPSNKVTEKGKDVELRCDPISGHTALYWYRQSLGQGLEFLIYFQGNSAPDKSGLPSDRFSAERTGGSVSTLTIQRTQQEDSAVYLCASSFSVNTEAFFGQGTRLTVV.

The J gene is TRBJ1-4, the V gene TRBV5-1; D is unresolved. Germline values: CDR1 SGHRS, CDR2 YFSETQ. The V and J ends lost 5 bases and 8 bases respectively, with 13 bases between them. This CDR3 is built from 13 residues. The CDR3 reads CASSVQQAEKLFF. The CDR3 nucleotides read TGCGCCAGCAGTGTACAGCAGGCCGAAAAACTGTTTTTT.

The chain couples TRBV30 to TRBJ1-5; no firm D call. Germline V lookup: CDR1 GTSNPN, CDR2 SVGIG (reference sequence). V was cut by 1 base and J by 4 bases, with 8 bases left in between. This CDR3 has 13 amino acids. The CDR3 sequence is CAWSGAHNQPQHF. DNA for the CDR3: TGTGCCTGGAGTGGGGCACATAATCAGCCCCAGCATTTT.

The count of this clone is one. The genes are TRBV19 and TRBJ2-5; D remains ambiguous. CDR1 LNHDA and CDR2 SQIVND come from the germline V gene (reference sequence). The CDR3 length is 12 residues. Trimming removed 6 bases at V and 4 bases at J, with 9 bases between. The CDR3 is CASRTLVETQYF. Written as DNA, the CDR3 is TGTGCCAGTAGGACTCTCGTAGAGACCCAGTACTTC.

The chain recombines TRBV12-1 with TRBJ1-5. TRBV12-1 has pseudogene status. The CDR3 runs to 16 residues. The CDR3 DNA sequence: TGTGCCAGCAGCCCCATCGCCCTGGATCGGGAACAGCCCCAGCATTTT. This encodes CASSPIALDREQPQHF.

The gene calls are TRBV30 and TRBJ2-7, with TRBD1 matching 7 bases. Germline CDR1 GTSNPN, CDR2 SVGIG (reference sequence). Trimming cost V 4 bases and J 2 bases; bases outside gene matches: 8. The CDR3 consists of 14 residues. In DNA, the CDR3 is TGTGCCTGGACCGATAGGGGGCGGACCTACGAGCAGTACTTC. It encodes CAWTDRGRTYEQYF.

The chain uses TRBV30 and TRBJ1-5; no reliable D call. Trimming removed 5 bases at V and 1 base at J, with 12 bases between. Germline assignment: CDR1 GTSNPN and CDR2 SVGIG (reference sequence). This CDR3 is 14 amino acids long. CDR3 bases: TGTGCCTGGGGGAACGGACTGAGCAATCAGCCCCAGCATTTT. Encoded protein: CAWGNGLSNQPQHF.

The chain is built from TRBV5-4 and TRBJ2-1, with a tentative D call TRBD1 (6 bases). The germline gives CDR1 SGHNT, CDR2 YYREEE (reference sequence). V lost 3 bases and J lost 4, with 14 bases in between. The length of the CDR3 is 15 residues. The CDR3 region is CASSSLGAPYNEQFF. Here the CDR3 DNA reads TGTGCCAGCAGCTCCCTGGGGGCCCCTTACAATGAGCAGTTCTTC. Variable domain in full (rest from reference TRBV5-4 and TRBJ2-1): ETGVTQSPTHLIKTRGQQVTLRCSSQSGHNTVSWYQQALGQGPQFIFQYYREEENGRGNFPPRFSGLQFPNYSSELNVNALELDDSALYLCASSSLGAPYNEQFFGPGTRLTVL.

This chain joins TRBV6-5 and TRBJ1-4, with a possible D match to TRBD1 (5 bases). The V gene's germline CDR1 is MNHEY and CDR2 SVGAGI. This CDR3 has 13 residues. Trimming cost V 7 bases and J 7 bases, with 13 bases left between them. The CDR3 loop is CASNYNQGEKLFF. CDR3 nucleotide sequence: TGTGCCAGCAACTACAATCAGGGTGAAAAACTGTTTTTT.

The rearrangement links TRBV28 to TRBJ2-7; 7 bases are a match to TRBD1. This CDR3 comprises 14 residues. Germline V gene lookup returns CDR1 MDHEN and CDR2 SYDVKM. V was clipped by 6 bases and J by 6 bases; unmatched bases: 11. CDR3 protein: CASSLTGVGAEQYF. In DNA, the CDR3 is TGTGCCAGCAGCCTAACAGGGGTTGGTGCCGAGCAGTACTTC.

The chain links TRBV5-4 to TRBJ2-1; 10 bases map to TRBD1. J lost 7 bases, V lost 1 base, and 5 bases had no gene match. CDR1 SGHNT and CDR2 YYREEE come from the germline V gene (reference sequence). The CDR3 spans 15 residues. The CDR3 nucleotides read TGTGCCAGCAGCTTGTTGGACAGGGGGTTAAATGAGCAGTTCTTC. It translates to CASSLLDRGLNEQFF.

This clone was seen a single time. This rearrangement joins TRBV27 to TRBJ1-2, with TRBD1 identical over 9 bases. In germline, CDR1 is MNHEY, CDR2 SMNVEV (reference sequence). This CDR3 contains 14 residues. V was pared by 5 bases and J by 5 bases, with 6 bases of the junction left unmatched. The CDR3 coding sequence is TGTGCCAGCAGTGGCGGACAGGGGTATTATGGCTACACCTTC. This encodes CASSGGQGYYGYTF.

V and J are TRBV15 and TRBJ1-1; the match to TRBD1 covers 7 bases. The J segment lost 1 base and the V segment lost 0 bases, leaving 2 bases of the junction unmatched. This CDR3 is 15 amino acids long. In germline, CDR1 is LNHNV, CDR2 YYDKDF (reference sequence). Written as DNA, the CDR3 is TGTGCCACCAGCAGAGATAACAGGGGGAACACTGAAGCTTTCTTT. It specifies CATSRDNRGNTEAFF. The full variable domain, its missing parts supplied by reference TRBV15 and TRBJ1-1, is DAMVIQNPRYQVTQFGKPVTLSCSQTLNHNVMYWYQQKSSQAPKLLFHYYDKDFNNEADTPDNFQSRRPNTSFCFLDIRSPGLGDTAMYLCATSRDNRGNTEAFFGQGTRLTVV.

The chain joins TRBV7-8 to TRBJ2-2; 8 bases are a match to TRBD1. Trimming at V came to 6 bases and at J to 7 bases, leaving 16 bases not matched to a gene. CDR3 length: 17 amino acids. The V gene's germline CDR1 is SGHVS and CDR2 FQNEAQ. The CDR3 loop is CASRPTRTGRASGELFF. The CDR3 DNA follows: TGTGCCAGCAGACCTACGAGGACAGGGCGAGCTAGCGGGGAGCTGTTTTTT.

J is TRBJ2-2 and V is TRBV5-1, with 13 positions matching TRBD2. Germline CDR1 SGHRS, CDR2 YFSETQ. Unmatched junction bases numbered 10, after V lost 4 bases and J lost 7 bases. This CDR3 is built from 17 residues. CDR3 region: CASSPSLAGGPNGELFF. The DNA for the CDR3 is TGCGCCAGCAGCCCCTCACTAGCGGGAGGGCCGAACGGGGAGCTGTTTTTT.

The chain couples TRBV5-5 to TRBJ1-1; 7 nucleotides agree with TRBD1. V lost 4 bases, J lost 0 bases, and 6 bases stayed unmatched. The germline V gene has CDR1 SGHKS and CDR2 YYEKEE (reference sequence). CDR3 length: 15 residues. CDR3 amino acids: CASSGTVRMNTEAFF. The DNA for the CDR3 is TGTGCCAGCAGCGGGACAGTACGGATGAACACTGAAGCTTTCTTT.

J is TRBJ2-1 and V is TRBV9; TRBD2 agrees at 9 bases. Unmatched junction bases numbered 9, after V lost 0 bases and J lost 5 bases. The germline CDR1 and CDR2 sequences are SGDLS and YYNGEE. This CDR3 region has 17 residues. CDR3 region: CASSVVVGGRVDNEQFF. CDR3 sequence (DNA): TGTGCCAGCAGCGTAGTAGTGGGCGGGAGGGTCGACAATGAGCAGTTCTTC.

For this clone: The sample has other DNA sequences that encode this CDR3 too. The chain links TRBV29-1 to TRBJ2-7; 11 bases align to TRBD2. The CDR3 consists of 14 residues. V was pared by 6 bases and J by 7 bases, with 11 bases of the junction left unmatched. Germline lookup yields CDR1 SQVTM and CDR2 ANQGSEA. CDR3: CSVGSGTSGKEQYF. CDR3 in DNA: TGCAGCGTAGGGTCCGGGACTAGCGGCAAAGAGCAGTACTTC.

This chain connects TRBV5-1 to TRBJ1-2; D perhaps matches TRBD1 (6 bases). Looked up from germline, CDR1 is SGHRS and CDR2 is YFSETQ. This CDR3 is 16 amino acids long. Between the trimmed V and J ends, which lost 0 bases and 6 bases, there was a span of 18 bases. CDR3: CASSLAGGPGENGYTF. The CDR3 DNA sequence: TGCGCCAGCAGCTTGGCCGGGGGGCCGGGGGAGAATGGCTACACCTTC.

This chain uses TRBV7-9 with TRBJ1-2; the match to TRBD1 covers 7 bases. V dropped 5 bases and J dropped 1; count of bases not matched to a gene: 10. There are 16 residues in the CDR3. Germline-derived CDR1 and CDR2 are SEHNR and FQNEAQ (reference sequence). The CDR3 nucleotides are TGTGCCAGCAGCCCACCCGGGACAGCCCTTAACTATGGCTACACCTTC. Its translation is CASSPPGTALNYGYTF.

This chain connects TRBV18 to TRBJ2-7; 12 bases line up with TRBD2. The CDR3 extends over 20 amino acids. Trimming cost V 2 bases and J 3 bases; bases outside gene matches: 17. Germline V gene lookup returns CDR1 KGHSH and CDR2 LQKENI. The DNA for the CDR3 is TGTGCCAGCTCACCATCCGTTTCGGGAGGGCTAGCGGGAGGGCTCTACGAGCAGTACTTC. Residues: CASSPSVSGGLAGGLYEQYF.

The chain carries TRBV5-1 and TRBJ2-5, with 15 bases matching TRBD2. Losses at the gene ends were 5 bases for V and 5 bases for J; bases not matched to a gene: 7. Germline V CDR1 and CDR2: SGHRS, YFSETQ. The CDR3 has 16 amino acids. The CDR3 DNA reads TGCGCCAGCAGACCTGGACTAGCGGGGGGGGGTGAGACCCAGTACTTC. It translates to CASRPGLAGGGETQYF.

Regarding this clone: Other nucleotide sequences in the sample specify the same CDR3. The V gene is TRBV5-8, the J gene TRBJ1-2; tentatively, D is TRBD1 (5 bases). The ends were cut back, 4 bases at V and 7 bases at J, with 17 bases in the middle. The CDR3 is 14 amino acids. CDR1 SGHTS and CDR2 YDEGEE come from the germline V gene. The chain's CDR3 is CASSPRGTGGGYTF. CDR3 nucleotides: TGTGCCAGCAGCCCCCGCGGGACGGGGGGTGGCTACACCTTC.

The chain employs TRBV16 and TRBJ2-7; the match to TRBD2 covers 14 bases. The germline V gene has CDR1 KGHSY and CDR2 FQNENV. CDR3 length: 17 amino acids. V shed 3 bases and J 6 bases; nucleotides not matched to a gene: 10. The CDR3 region has the DNA TGTGCCAGCAGCCACCCGGGACTAGCGGGAGTGGCAGCCGAGCAGTACTTC. As protein: CASSHPGLAGVAAEQYF.

The chain links TRBV6-5 to TRBJ1-1, with TRBD1 matching over 12 bases. V trimming: 2 bases; J trimming: 10 bases; junction bases outside the gene matches: 8. The V gene's germline CDR1 is MNHEY and CDR2 SVGAGI. The length of the CDR3 is 15 residues. The CDR3 loop is CASSYAPGQGAAAFF. The CDR3 bases are TGTGCCAGCAGTTACGCTCCGGGACAGGGGGCGGCAGCTTTCTTT.

This chain joins TRBV2 and TRBJ2-3; 7 nucleotides match TRBD1. Germline CDR1 reads SNHLY; CDR2 reads FYNNEI. The CDR3 has 15 amino acids. Trimming removed 4 bases from V and 2 bases from J; junction bases left unmatched: 6. The CDR3 is CASSASGQYTDTQYF. The CDR3 DNA is TGTGCCAGCAGTGCCTCGGGACAGTACACAGATACGCAGTATTTT.